A selection of T cell receptor beta chains follows, all from one sample in a study of CD8+ T cells in alopecia areata. TCRdb's copy holds only in-frame clones and misses some; the assay was immunoSEQ multiplex PCR. Among under 200,000 clones listed, about 71% were seen once. Here the sequenced sample was CD4+ T cells sorted from blood, taken at week 4, from a patient treated with tofacitinib. All receptors come from a human donor with alopecia areata. CDR3s include the opening cysteine and the closing phenylalanine or tryptophan. A D gene is named only where the DNA matches it firmly. Clone sizes are given selectively: once, few, many, or a class where the clone is expanded.

clone size: .
J gene: TRBJ2-2
V gene: TRBV9
D gene: .
CDR3 DNA: TGTGCCAGCAGCGTATATGGGGCGAACACCGGGGAGCTGTTTTTT
CDR3 protein: CASSVYGANTGELFF

clone size: few
J gene: TRBJ2-5
V gene: TRBV29-1
D gene: .
CDR3 DNA: TGCAGCGTGGAGTCGGGTTGGGAGACCCAGTACTTC
CDR3 protein: CSVESGWETQYF

clone size: .
J gene: TRBJ2-1
V gene: TRBV30
D gene: TRBD2
CDR3 DNA: TGTGCCTGGAGTAGCGGGGGGTCGATTGAGCAGTTCTTC
CDR3 protein: CAWSSGGSIEQFF

clone size: once
J gene: TRBJ2-1
V gene: TRBV30
D gene: .
CDR3 DNA: TGTGCCTGGAGTGCAGGGGCGCGCTCCTACAATGAGCAGTTCTTC
CDR3 protein: CAWSAGARSYNEQFF

clone size: few
J gene: TRBJ1-4
V gene: TRBV30
D gene: TRBD1
CDR3 DNA: TGTGCCGGGAACAGGGGGTCCGATGAAAAACTGTTTTTT
CDR3 protein: CAGNRGSDEKLFF

clone size: .
J gene: TRBJ1-3
V gene: TRBV6-5
D gene: TRBD1
CDR3 DNA: TGTGCCAGCAGATCCAGGGGGCCGGGAAACACCATATATTTT
CDR3 protein: CASRSRGPGNTIYF

clone size: .
J gene: TRBJ1-1
V gene: TRBV27
D gene: .
CDR3 DNA: TGTGCCAGCAGCCCTGTACTCCCGAACACTGAAGCTTTCTTT
CDR3 protein: CASSPVLPNTEAFF

clone size: .
J gene: TRBJ1-3
V gene: TRBV2
D gene: TRBD1
CDR3 DNA: TGTGCCAGCAGCCGCCGGGACAGGGCAAATTTT
CDR3 protein: CASSRRDRANF

clone size: .
J gene: TRBJ2-1
V gene: TRBV9
D gene: .
CDR3 DNA: TGTGCCAGCAGTCACAGGGTCGGCGATGAGCAGTTCTTC
CDR3 protein: CASSHRVGDEQFF

clone size: .
J gene: TRBJ2-7
V gene: TRBV7-9
D gene: .
CDR3 DNA: TGTGCCAGCAGCTTAGATGGCAGGGGCGAGCAGTACTTC
CDR3 protein: CASSLDGRGEQYF

clone size: .
J gene: TRBJ2-7
V gene: TRBV6-1
D gene: .
CDR3 DNA: TGTGCCAGCAGTGTTCCCTCGGGGCCTAGCGTCCACGAGCAGTACTTC
CDR3 protein: CASSVPSGPSVHEQYF

clone size: few
J gene: TRBJ2-1
V gene: TRBV5-1
D gene: .
CDR3 DNA: TGCGCCAGCAGATTCCGGGGATCCGATGAGCAGTTCTTC
CDR3 protein: CASRFRGSDEQFF

clone size: .
J gene: TRBJ2-5
V gene: TRBV5-1
D gene: .
CDR3 DNA: TGCGCCAGCAGCTTGAGCCAGGGTAGAGGGGAGACCCAGTACTTC
CDR3 protein: CASSLSQGRGETQYF

clone size: .
J gene: TRBJ2-6
V gene: TRBV15
D gene: .
CDR3 DNA: TGTGCCACCAGCAACGGGATTTCTGGGGCCAACGTCCTGACTTTC
CDR3 protein: CATSNGISGANVLTF

clone size: .
J gene: TRBJ2-5
V gene: TRBV29-1
D gene: .
CDR3 DNA: TGCAGCGTTGTAAGGGGTCTCTTGTACCAAGAGACCCAGTACTTC
CDR3 protein: CSVVRGLLYQETQYF

clone size: .
J gene: TRBJ1-2
V gene: TRBV19
D gene: .
CDR3 DNA: TGTGCCAGTAGTACCCCAAACGGCTACACCTTC
CDR3 protein: CASSTPNGYTF

clone size: .
J gene: TRBJ2-3
V gene: TRBV5-1
D gene: TRBD2
CDR3 DNA: TGCGCCAGCCACATGACTAGCGACACAGATACGCAGTATTTT
CDR3 protein: CASHMTSDTDTQYF

clone size: .
J gene: TRBJ1-1
V gene: TRBV29-1
D gene: .
CDR3 DNA: TGCAGCGTTTACGGGACCGGGAACACTGAAGCTTTCTTT
CDR3 protein: CSVYGTGNTEAFF

clone size: .
J gene: TRBJ1-4
V gene: TRBV7-2
D gene: TRBD1
CDR3 DNA: TGTGCCAGCAGCGACGGGACAGGGGGTAATGAAAAACTGTTTTTT
CDR3 protein: CASSDGTGGNEKLFF

clone size: few
J gene: TRBJ2-2
V gene: TRBV5-1
D gene: .
CDR3 DNA: TGCGCCAGCAGCTTGGGCAGAGGGACCGGGGAGCTGTTTTTT
CDR3 protein: CASSLGRGTGELFF

clone size: .
J gene: TRBJ1-1
V gene: TRBV12-5
D gene: .
CDR3 DNA: TGTGCTAGCAGAGAGCAGGCCAACACTGAAGCTTTCTTT
CDR3 protein: CASREQANTEAFF

clone size: .
J gene: TRBJ1-5
V gene: TRBV7-3
D gene: .
CDR3 DNA: TGTGCCAGCAGCTCGGCGACAGTGAGGGGCAATCAGCCCCAGCATTTT
CDR3 protein: CASSSATVRGNQPQHF

clone size: .
J gene: TRBJ2-7
V gene: TRBV29-1
D gene: TRBD1
CDR3 DNA: TGCAGCGTTGTACAGGGGTCCTACGAGCAGTACTTC
CDR3 protein: CSVVQGSYEQYF

clone size: few
J gene: TRBJ1-5
V gene: TRBV4-1
D gene: .
CDR3 DNA: TGCGCCAGCAGCCAAGAATTCGGAGATCAGCCCCAGCATTTT
CDR3 protein: CASSQEFGDQPQHF

clone size: few
J gene: TRBJ1-2
V gene: TRBV2
D gene: .
CDR3 DNA: TGTGCCAGCAGTGTATCGAAAAACCCCAACTATGGCTACACCTTC
CDR3 protein: CASSVSKNPNYGYTF

clone size: .
J gene: TRBJ2-1
V gene: TRBV29-1
D gene: .
CDR3 DNA: TGCAGCGTTTTACTCTCCAACAATGAGCAGTTCTTC
CDR3 protein: CSVLLSNNEQFF

clone size: once
J gene: TRBJ2-7
V gene: TRBV18
D gene: TRBD1
CDR3 DNA: TGTGCCAGCTCACCACGGAGTCTGGACAGGGTCTCCTACGAGCAGTACTTC
CDR3 protein: CASSPRSLDRVSYEQYF

clone size: few
J gene: TRBJ2-1
V gene: TRBV19
D gene: TRBD1
CDR3 DNA: TGTGCCAGTAGGGGGACAGGGGTCAATGAGCAGTTCTTC
CDR3 protein: CASRGTGVNEQFF

clone size: few
J gene: TRBJ2-1
V gene: TRBV20-1
D gene: .
CDR3 DNA: TGCAGTGCTTGGCCGGGGAATGAGCAGTTCTTC
CDR3 protein: CSAWPGNEQFF

clone size: few
J gene: TRBJ2-7
V gene: TRBV2
D gene: TRBD1
CDR3 DNA: TGTGCCAGCACCTCCGACGGGACAGCGCGGGAGCAGTACTTC
CDR3 protein: CASTSDGTAREQYF